This T cell receptor beta chain was retrieved from a study of spatial heterogeneity in lung cancer. Whole-study results and caveats: Blood showed ubiquitous tumor TCRs more often at resection than at routine follow-up.

TCRdb re-called the 5' RACE reads with MiXCR, one entry per CDR3 protein. This table holds approximately 200 distinct CDR3 sequences, approximately 46% found once. Stated time point: blood at routine non-recurrence follow-up after resection. With respect to this clonotype: Its antigen is unidentified. For a library built for alpha chains, this beta chain is a stray read; little rests on its size.

Losses at the gene ends were 0 bases for V and 7 bases for J; bases not matched to a gene: 3. In germline, CDR1 is SGHRS, CDR2 YFSETQ. This CDR3 has 14 amino acids. The TCR comes from a male donor with early-stage non-small cell lung cancer. The sample in question was PBMCs, obtained at follow-up. The V call is TRBV5-1, the J call TRBJ2-2, with 7 bases fitting TRBD1. The CDR3 sequence is CASSLDRGNGELFF. CDR3 coding DNA: TGCGCCAGCAGCTTGGACAGGGGCAACGGGGAGCTGTTTTTT.